The rows below give T cell receptor beta chains drawn from one sample of a study of OX40 agonist ivuxolimab in advanced cancers. The assay was immunoSEQ multiplex PCR, and TCRdb's table has in-frame clones only and misses some. The sample consists of more than 25,000 clones, approximately 85% of them appearing once. Sequencing was performed on CD4+ or CD8+ T cells sorted from blood, taken in a trial of the OX40 agonist ivuxolimab. The receptors derive from an adult with an advanced solid tumor such as melanoma, head and neck, liver or kidney cancer. CDR3s include the opening cysteine and the closing phenylalanine or tryptophan. Fields, in order: clone size, D gene, V gene, J gene, CDR3 DNA, CDR3 protein. D genes are given only for firm matches. The size of a clone is reported for some rows only, either as once, few or many, or as a class for expanded clones.

abundance: -; d_gene: -; v_gene: TRBV7-9; j_gene: TRBJ1-2; CDR3nt: TGTGCCAGCAGCTTAGCCTTGGGCAACTATGGCTACACCTTC; CDR3aa: CASSLALGNYGYTF
abundance: -; d_gene: TRBD1; v_gene: TRBV7-9; j_gene: TRBJ1-4; CDR3nt: TGTGCCAGCAGCTCCCGGGACAGAAATGAAAAACTGTTTTTT; CDR3aa: CASSSRDRNEKLFF
abundance: many; d_gene: -; v_gene: TRBV7-9; j_gene: TRBJ2-7; CDR3nt: TGTGCCAGCAGCTTAGCTAGAGGCGAGCAGTACTTC; CDR3aa: CASSLARGEQYF
abundance: -; d_gene: -; v_gene: TRBV11-2; j_gene: TRBJ2-3; CDR3nt: TGTGCCAGCAGCTTAGGGGAACAGGGTTGGAGCACAGATACGCAGTATTTT; CDR3aa: CASSLGEQGWSTDTQYF
abundance: once; d_gene: TRBD1; v_gene: TRBV5-6; j_gene: TRBJ2-7; CDR3nt: TGTGCCAGCAGCTCAGGGGGCTACGAGCAGTACTTC; CDR3aa: CASSSGGYEQYF
abundance: -; d_gene: -; v_gene: TRBV10-3; j_gene: TRBJ2-7; CDR3nt: TGTGCCATCAGTGAGGGGCCTCCGGGTGGCTACGAGCAGTACTTC; CDR3aa: CAISEGPPGGYEQYF
abundance: -; d_gene: TRBD2; v_gene: TRBV2; j_gene: TRBJ2-7; CDR3nt: TGTGCCAGCAGTGAACGTGGCGGGAGCTTCTACGAGCAGTACTTC; CDR3aa: CASSERGGSFYEQYF
abundance: -; d_gene: TRBD2; v_gene: TRBV28; j_gene: TRBJ2-1; CDR3nt: TGTGCCAGCAGTCTCGGGGACTATTTGCCCTACAATGAGCAGTTCTTC; CDR3aa: CASSLGDYLPYNEQFF
abundance: -; d_gene: -; v_gene: TRBV7-9; j_gene: TRBJ2-7; CDR3nt: TGTGCCAGCAGCTTAGAAAGTAGCGTGAAGGTTGGGCAGTACTTC; CDR3aa: CASSLESSVKVGQYF
abundance: -; d_gene: TRBD2; v_gene: TRBV4-1; j_gene: TRBJ2-2; CDR3nt: TGCGCCAGCAGCCAGACTCTAGCGGGGGACACCGGGGAGCTGTTTTTT; CDR3aa: CASSQTLAGDTGELFF
abundance: -; d_gene: -; v_gene: TRBV5-1; j_gene: TRBJ2-7; CDR3nt: TGCGCCAGCAGCTTGGGTATGGTCTACGAGCAGTACTTC; CDR3aa: CASSLGMVYEQYF
abundance: few; d_gene: -; v_gene: TRBV20-1; j_gene: TRBJ2-2; CDR3nt: TGCAGTGCAGGTCCCGGCGGGGAGCTGTTTTTT; CDR3aa: CSAGPGGELFF
abundance: -; d_gene: TRBD2; v_gene: TRBV28; j_gene: TRBJ2-3; CDR3nt: TGTGCCAGCCAGCGGGAGGGGGATACGCAGTATTTT; CDR3aa: CASQREGDTQYF
abundance: -; d_gene: -; v_gene: TRBV14; j_gene: TRBJ1-2; CDR3nt: TGTGCCAGCAGCCAAGACAGGGCTGCCTATGGCTACACCTTC; CDR3aa: CASSQDRAAYGYTF
abundance: -; d_gene: -; v_gene: TRBV7-9; j_gene: TRBJ2-5; CDR3nt: TGTGCCAGCAGCTCACCCTGGGACTCCCAAGAGACCCAGTACTTC; CDR3aa: CASSSPWDSQETQYF
abundance: -; d_gene: -; v_gene: TRBV2; j_gene: TRBJ1-5; CDR3nt: TGTGCCAGCAACGACGGCCTGGGTAGCAATCAGCCCCAGCATTTT; CDR3aa: CASNDGLGSNQPQHF
abundance: medium-sized; d_gene: -; v_gene: TRBV5-1; j_gene: TRBJ2-1; CDR3nt: TGCGCCAGCAGCTTGGGAGGCGGGTACAATGAGCAGTTCTTC; CDR3aa: CASSLGGGYNEQFF
abundance: -; d_gene: TRBD2; v_gene: TRBV18; j_gene: TRBJ2-1; CDR3nt: TGTGCCAGCTCACCCGGCCTAGCGGGAGCATATGAGCAGTTCTTC; CDR3aa: CASSPGLAGAYEQFF
abundance: -; d_gene: -; v_gene: TRBV2; j_gene: TRBJ1-5; CDR3nt: TGTGCCAGCAGTGACAGGGTAAGCAATCAGCCCCAGCATTTT; CDR3aa: CASSDRVSNQPQHF
abundance: -; d_gene: TRBD2; v_gene: TRBV30; j_gene: TRBJ2-1; CDR3nt: TGTGCCTGGGGTAGCGGGAGGGCCGGCGCCTACAATGAGCAGTTCTTC; CDR3aa: CAWGSGRAGAYNEQFF
abundance: -; d_gene: -; v_gene: TRBV4-2; j_gene: TRBJ1-2; CDR3nt: TGTGCCAGCAGCCAAGCGAGGGGCGGGGACTATGGCTACACCTTC; CDR3aa: CASSQARGGDYGYTF
abundance: -; d_gene: TRBD2; v_gene: TRBV7-3; j_gene: TRBJ2-1; CDR3nt: TGTGCCAGCAGCCACTCCCCTAGCGGGATCAATGAGCAGTTCTTC; CDR3aa: CASSHSPSGINEQFF
abundance: -; d_gene: TRBD1; v_gene: TRBV9; j_gene: TRBJ2-5; CDR3nt: TGTGCCAGCAGCGTGACAGGGGCGGCGGAGACCCAGTACTTC; CDR3aa: CASSVTGAAETQYF
abundance: -; d_gene: -; v_gene: TRBV5-1; j_gene: TRBJ2-1; CDR3nt: TGCGCCAGCCTGGCCGACGGTTTGAATGAGCAGTTCTTC; CDR3aa: CASLADGLNEQFF
abundance: -; d_gene: TRBD2; v_gene: TRBV30; j_gene: TRBJ2-3; CDR3nt: TGTGCCTGGAGTCCCGGACTAGCGGGACTCACAGATACGCAGTATTTT; CDR3aa: CAWSPGLAGLTDTQYF
abundance: -; d_gene: TRBD2; v_gene: TRBV7-8; j_gene: TRBJ2-1; CDR3nt: TGTGCCAGCAGCGTCCCCAGCGGGAGTTTTAATGAGCAGTTCTTC; CDR3aa: CASSVPSGSFNEQFF
abundance: once; d_gene: -; v_gene: TRBV30; j_gene: TRBJ1-1; CDR3nt: TGTGCCTGGAGTGTACCGGGGTTCGGGGGGAACACTGAAGCTTTCTTT; CDR3aa: CAWSVPGFGGNTEAFF
abundance: -; d_gene: -; v_gene: TRBV29-1; j_gene: TRBJ1-3; CDR3nt: TGCAGCGCTCTCCTGGCAGGGGGAAACACCATATATTTT; CDR3aa: CSALLAGGNTIYF
abundance: -; d_gene: TRBD2; v_gene: TRBV2; j_gene: TRBJ2-3; CDR3nt: TGTGCCAGCAGGACGCGGGAGTTGGGCACAGATACGCAGTATTTT; CDR3aa: CASRTRELGTDTQYF
abundance: -; d_gene: TRBD1; v_gene: TRBV11-2; j_gene: TRBJ1-1; CDR3nt: TGTGCCAGCAGCAAGGACAGGGGAGGTGAAGCTTTCTTT; CDR3aa: CASSKDRGGEAFF
abundance: once; d_gene: -; v_gene: TRBV13; j_gene: TRBJ2-2; CDR3nt: TGTGCCAGCAGCGCCGTTCTAGCTCGGAGGGCCACCGGGGAGCTGTTTTTT; CDR3aa: CASSAVLARRATGELFF
abundance: -; d_gene: TRBD2; v_gene: TRBV28; j_gene: TRBJ2-1; CDR3nt: TGTGCCAGCAGTTCACGCCTCCTACTAGCGGGAGTGGACAATGAGCAGTTCTTC; CDR3aa: CASSSRLLLAGVDNEQFF
abundance: -; d_gene: TRBD2; v_gene: TRBV19; j_gene: TRBJ2-1; CDR3nt: TGTGCCAGTAGTATAATAGCGGGAGAAGTATACAATGAGCAGTTCTTC; CDR3aa: CASSIIAGEVYNEQFF
abundance: -; d_gene: -; v_gene: TRBV18; j_gene: TRBJ2-7; CDR3nt: TGTGCCAGCTCACCTGAGGACCGGGCCAGCTCCTACGAGCAGTACTTC; CDR3aa: CASSPEDRASSYEQYF
abundance: -; d_gene: -; v_gene: TRBV9; j_gene: TRBJ2-1; CDR3nt: TGTGCCAGCAGCGGAGGTCCTCCGGGAAATGAGCAGTTCTTC; CDR3aa: CASSGGPPGNEQFF
abundance: -; d_gene: -; v_gene: TRBV10-1; j_gene: TRBJ2-3; CDR3nt: TGCGCCAGCCCGGACACCCTCCGTGGTACGCAGTATTTT; CDR3aa: CASPDTLRGTQYF
abundance: -; d_gene: TRBD1; v_gene: TRBV6-5; j_gene: TRBJ2-5; CDR3nt: TGTGCCAGCAGTTTACAGGGGGCGCCGGGAGAGACCCAGTACTTC; CDR3aa: CASSLQGAPGETQYF
abundance: -; d_gene: -; v_gene: TRBV11-2; j_gene: TRBJ1-4; CDR3nt: TGTGCCAGCAGCGCGACATTGGCAACTAATGAAAAACTGTTTTTT; CDR3aa: CASSATLATNEKLFF
abundance: -; d_gene: TRBD1; v_gene: TRBV4-1; j_gene: TRBJ2-1; CDR3nt: TGCGCCAGCAGCCAAGGACAGGGGAATAAGAATGAGCAGTTCTTC; CDR3aa: CASSQGQGNKNEQFF
abundance: -; d_gene: TRBD2; v_gene: TRBV7-3; j_gene: TRBJ2-3; CDR3nt: TGTGCCAGCAGCTTAACAGCGGGAGGTGCAGATACGCAGTATTTT; CDR3aa: CASSLTAGGADTQYF
abundance: -; d_gene: TRBD1; v_gene: TRBV5-1; j_gene: TRBJ1-4; CDR3nt: TGCGCCAGCAGCTTGGTACAGGGGGAAAAACTGTTTTTT; CDR3aa: CASSLVQGEKLFF
abundance: -; d_gene: -; v_gene: TRBV2; j_gene: TRBJ1-4; CDR3nt: TGTGCCAGCAGTGAAGATGGGGGGCGCGAAAAACTGTTTTTT; CDR3aa: CASSEDGGREKLFF
abundance: -; d_gene: -; v_gene: TRBV6-4; j_gene: TRBJ2-3; CDR3nt: TGTGCCAGCAGTGACGCCTCGGCCGGGGGCTTATCAGATACGCAGTATTTT; CDR3aa: CASSDASAGGLSDTQYF
abundance: -; d_gene: -; v_gene: TRBV30; j_gene: TRBJ2-7; CDR3nt: TGTGCCTGGAGTGTACGTTTTTACGAGCAGTACTTC; CDR3aa: CAWSVRFYEQYF
abundance: -; d_gene: TRBD2; v_gene: TRBV2; j_gene: TRBJ2-1; CDR3nt: TGTGCCAGCGGCCTGGCTAGCGGGAGGGGCTATGAGCAGTTCTTC; CDR3aa: CASGLASGRGYEQFF
abundance: -; d_gene: TRBD1; v_gene: TRBV4-1; j_gene: TRBJ2-7; CDR3nt: TGCGCCAGCAGCCAAGGGACAGGGGACGAGCAGTACTTC; CDR3aa: CASSQGTGDEQYF
abundance: -; d_gene: -; v_gene: TRBV28; j_gene: TRBJ1-2; CDR3nt: TGTGCCAGCAGCGCCTCCGGGACTTTCTATGGCTACACCTTC; CDR3aa: CASSASGTFYGYTF
abundance: -; d_gene: -; v_gene: TRBV27; j_gene: TRBJ1-2; CDR3nt: TGTGCCAGCAAGTCAACTGTGCAGGGGCCCTATGGCTACACCTTC; CDR3aa: CASKSTVQGPYGYTF
abundance: few; d_gene: -; v_gene: TRBV19; j_gene: TRBJ2-2; CDR3nt: TGTGCCAGTGATTGGGGCGGGGAGCTGTTTTTT; CDR3aa: CASDWGGELFF
abundance: -; d_gene: -; v_gene: TRBV9; j_gene: TRBJ2-7; CDR3nt: TGTGCCAGCAGCGTTGATATCTCCGGCAACTACGAGCAGTACTTC; CDR3aa: CASSVDISGNYEQYF
abundance: -; d_gene: -; v_gene: TRBV13; j_gene: TRBJ1-1; CDR3nt: TGTGCCAGCAGCTTGGGTACCCTATATGAAGCTTTCTTT; CDR3aa: CASSLGTLYEAFF
abundance: once; d_gene: -; v_gene: TRBV28; j_gene: TRBJ1-1; CDR3nt: TGTGCCAGCAGGCCCACCGTAGACCGAGTTATGAACACTGAAGCTTTCTTT; CDR3aa: CASRPTVDRVMNTEAFF
abundance: -; d_gene: TRBD1; v_gene: TRBV25-1; j_gene: TRBJ2-7; CDR3nt: TGTGCCAGTGGGACAGGGGGGATCTTCTACGAGCAGTACTTC; CDR3aa: CASGTGGIFYEQYF
abundance: -; d_gene: TRBD1; v_gene: TRBV15; j_gene: TRBJ1-2; CDR3nt: TGTGCCACCAGCACGGACAGGGGTACTAACTATGGCTACACCTTC; CDR3aa: CATSTDRGTNYGYTF
abundance: -; d_gene: TRBD1; v_gene: TRBV4-1; j_gene: TRBJ2-7; CDR3nt: TGCGCCAGCAGCTATTCCGGGACAGGAACCTACGAGCAGTACTTC; CDR3aa: CASSYSGTGTYEQYF
abundance: -; d_gene: TRBD2; v_gene: TRBV5-1; j_gene: TRBJ2-7; CDR3nt: TGCGCCAGCAGCGACACTAGCGGGAGTAGCGAGCAGTACTTC; CDR3aa: CASSDTSGSSEQYF